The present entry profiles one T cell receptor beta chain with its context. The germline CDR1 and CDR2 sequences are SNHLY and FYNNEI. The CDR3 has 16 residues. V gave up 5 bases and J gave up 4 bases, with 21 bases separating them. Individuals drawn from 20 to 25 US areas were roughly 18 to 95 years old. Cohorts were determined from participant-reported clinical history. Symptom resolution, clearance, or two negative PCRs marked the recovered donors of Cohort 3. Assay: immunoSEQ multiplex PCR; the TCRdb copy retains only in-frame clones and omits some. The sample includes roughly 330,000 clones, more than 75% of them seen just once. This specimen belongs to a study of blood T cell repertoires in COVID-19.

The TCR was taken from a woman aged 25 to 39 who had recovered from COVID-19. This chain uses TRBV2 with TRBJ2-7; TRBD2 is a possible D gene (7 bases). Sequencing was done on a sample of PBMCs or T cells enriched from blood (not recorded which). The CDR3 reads CASSYVGGRIPYEQYF. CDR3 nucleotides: TGTGCCAGCAGTTACGTCGGGGGGCGGATACCGTACGAGCAGTACTTC. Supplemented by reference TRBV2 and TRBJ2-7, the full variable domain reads EPEVTQTPSHQVTQMGQEVILRCVPISNHLYFYWYRQILGQKVEFLVSFYNNEISEKSEIFDDQFSVERPDGSNFTLKIRSTKLEDSAMYFCASSYVGGRIPYEQYFGPGTRLTVT.